The 11 T cell receptor beta chains presented below share a single source sample, sequenced in a study of blood T cell repertoires in COVID-19 (TCRdb year 2020). Libraries came from the immunoSEQ multiplex PCR assay. In its TCRdb copy, this immuneACCESS table keeps in-frame sequences only and misses some clones. Where compared with another copy, unresolved V genes explain less than half of these, and the others have no known cause. The sample profile shows over 250,000 clones; over 75% of them were found once. The ten largest clones take up roughly 0.8% of the sample. The sequencing input was peripheral blood. The receptors stem from a woman younger than 45 with acute or convalescent COVID-19.

The genes are TRBV6-5 and TRBJ2-7; no clear D. The CDR3 length is 11 residues. Trimming shortened V by 2 bases and J by 5 bases, and 4 bases separated the two germline ends. The germline V gene has CDR1 MNHEY and CDR2 SVGAGI. The CDR3 DNA is TGTGCCAGCAGTTACATAGACGAGCAGTACTTC. Protein: CASSYIDEQYF.

The chain couples TRBV5-1 to TRBJ2-1, with 12 bases fitting TRBD2. The germline V gene has CDR1 SGHRS and CDR2 YFSETQ. The CDR3 sequence is 16 residues long. V shed 0 bases, J shed 8 bases, and the junction held 6 bases outside the gene matches. Here the CDR3 reads CASSLAGLAGGHEQFF. The CDR3 DNA is TGCGCCAGCAGCTTGGCCGGCCTAGCGGGAGGGCATGAGCAGTTCTTC.

V usage is TRBV7-2 and J usage is TRBJ1-3; tentative D call: TRBD1 (6 bases). Germline CDR1 and CDR2: SGHTA and FQGNSA. The CDR3 has 17 amino acids. Trimming took off 8 bases at V and 9 bases at J, with 29 bases between the two ends. CDR3 in DNA: TGTGCCAGCGGCCTTGGCTCAGGGGCTATGCTCTATGGCACCATATATTTT. It is translated as CASGLGSGAMLYGTIYF.

The chain is built from TRBV24-1 and TRBJ1-6; no clear D. V was clipped by 4 bases and J by 5 bases, with 17 bases between them. This CDR3 spans 17 amino acids. Germline V lookup: CDR1 KGHDR, CDR2 SFDVKD. CDR3 sequence reads: CATSEPTEGPHNSPLHF. CDR3 nucleotide sequence: TGTGCCACCAGTGAGCCTACAGAGGGTCCACATAATTCACCCCTCCACTTT.

The genes are TRBV6-5 and TRBJ2-7; 7 positions match TRBD2. The CDR3 totals 14 residues. The germline gives CDR1 MNHEY, CDR2 SVGAGI. V lost 2 bases and J lost 3; bases outside the gene matches: 4. As DNA, the CDR3 is TGTGCCAGCAGTTACGACCCTAGCGGCTACGAGCAGTACTTC. Translating gives CASSYDPSGYEQYF.

This chain connects TRBV7-6 to TRBJ1-4, with D possibly being TRBD1 (5 bases). CDR1 is SGHVS, CDR2 FNYEAQ, per germline. Deletions cut 1 base from V and 3 bases from J, with 9 bases between. The CDR3 covers 15 residues. DNA for the CDR3: TGTGCCAGCAGCTTAGGGACGGGGGCTAATGAAAAACTGTTTTTT. Protein: CASSLGTGANEKLFF.

In DNA, the CDR3 is TGTGCCAGCAGCGGGACAGTAACAGCTAACTATGGCTACACCTTC. This sequence encodes CASSGTVTANYGYTF. The V and J genes are TRBV2 and TRBJ1-2, with 7 nucleotides matching TRBD1. Trimming cost V 6 bases and J 0 bases; bases outside gene matches: 7. The CDR3 contains 15 residues. CDR1 SNHLY and CDR2 FYNNEI come from the germline V gene.

The V and J genes are TRBV27 and TRBJ1-4; tentatively, D is TRBD1 (6 bases). Germline V gene sequence: CDR1 MNHEY, CDR2 SMNVEV (reference sequence). V was trimmed by 5 bases and J by 2 bases, leaving 15 bases between them. The length of the CDR3 is 16 residues. The CDR3 DNA sequence: TGTGCCAGCAGTGCGACCAGGGGTGCGACTAATGAAAAACTGTTTTTT. This encodes CASSATRGATNEKLFF.

The rearrangement uses TRBV19 and TRBJ1-5, with D tentatively TRBD1 (5 bases). The CDR3 covers 13 residues. V lost 9 bases to trimming and J lost 3 bases, with 12 bases between them. The germline gives CDR1 LNHDA, CDR2 SQIVND (reference sequence). In nucleotides, the CDR3 is TGTGCCAGCGAAGACAGCCTCAATCAGCCCCAGCATTTT. It specifies CASEDSLNQPQHF.

CDR3 in DNA: TGTGCCAGCAGCCAAGGCGGTCAGTCTGGAAACACCATATATTTT. Protein: CASSQGGQSGNTIYF. The chain employs TRBV14 and TRBJ1-3; D unclear. Deletions cut 1 base from V and 1 base from J, with 8 bases between. The CDR3 is made up of 15 amino acids. Germline CDR1 and CDR2: SGHDN and FVKESK.

The rearrangement uses TRBV13 and TRBJ1-5; D is undetermined. The CDR3 covers 13 residues. Germline-derived CDR1 and CDR2 are PRHDT and FYEKMQ (reference sequence). The V end was cut by 4 bases, the J end by 5 bases, with 9 bases between. CDR3 residues: CASSSYMDQPQHF. CDR3 DNA: TGTGCCAGCAGCTCATACATGGATCAGCCCCAGCATTTT.